These T cell receptor beta chains were read from a single sample in a study of blood T cell repertoires in COVID-19. Produced via immunoSEQ multiplex PCR; TCRdb's table is partial and in-frame only. Of some 260,000 clones listed, around 90% are singletons. Sequenced: peripheral blood. The source of these receptors is a woman aged 70-85 years with COVID-19, enrolled during active disease. Each CDR3 is given with its conserved first and last residue. A D gene is named only where the DNA matches it firmly. Size is omitted from some rows. Given values are once, few, many or a class for expanded clones.

V gene	J gene	clone size	D gene	CDR3 protein	CDR3 DNA
TRBV18	TRBJ1-2	.	.	CASHGGSRESYGYTF	TGTGCCAGCCACGGGGGTTCAAGGGAGAGCTATGGCTACACCTTC
TRBV18	TRBJ2-5	.	TRBD2	CASLPLGLAGDNQETQYF	TGTGCCAGCTTGCCCTTGGGACTAGCGGGTGATAACCAAGAGACCCAGTACTTC
TRBV18	TRBJ1-4	few	TRBD1	CASSTGGRGNEKLFF	TGTGCCAGCTCAACCGGGGGCAGGGGGAATGAAAAACTGTTTTTT
TRBV27	TRBJ2-3	once	TRBD1	CASSSTGWVDTQYF	TGTGCCAGCAGTTCGACAGGGTGGGTCGATACGCAGTATTTT
TRBV7-3	TRBJ2-5	.	TRBD2	CASSLGTSGTQETQYF	TGTGCCAGCAGCTTAGGGACTAGCGGGACCCAAGAGACCCAGTACTTC
TRBV11-3	TRBJ2-3	many	.	CASSSTTSWTDTQYF	TGTGCCAGCAGCTCCACAACCTCTTGGACAGATACGCAGTATTTT
TRBV30	TRBJ2-2	.	.	CAWVENGGELFF	TGTGCCTGGGTTGAGAACGGCGGGGAGCTGTTTTTT
TRBV7-6	TRBJ1-1	once	.	CASSLLVGANTEAFF	TGTGCCAGCAGCCTCCTAGTAGGGGCGAACACTGAAGCTTTCTTT
TRBV7-5	TRBJ1-1	.	.	CARSRDKDRAAFF	TGTGCCAGAAGCCGCGATAAGGACAGGGCAGCTTTCTTT
TRBV5-1	TRBJ2-1	.	TRBD2	CASSLDAGVGGEQFF	TGCGCCAGCAGCTTGGATGCGGGAGTGGGAGGTGAGCAGTTCTTC
TRBV30	TRBJ1-5	.	.	CAWSVRSGNQPQHF	TGTGCCTGGAGTGTACGCAGCGGCAATCAGCCCCAGCATTTT
TRBV30	TRBJ2-5	.	.	CAWEVNQETQYF	TGTGCCTGGGAAGTTAACCAAGAGACCCAGTACTTC
TRBV4-1	TRBJ2-7	.	TRBD2	CASSSPSRLAGGPTYEQYF	TGCGCCAGCAGTTCCCCATCGAGGCTAGCGGGAGGGCCTACCTACGAGCAGTACTTC
TRBV27	TRBJ1-5	once	TRBD1	CASAEEGASNQPQHF	TGTGCCAGCGCCGAAGAGGGGGCGAGCAATCAGCCCCAGCATTTT
TRBV11-3	TRBJ1-1	.	.	CASSWTVNTEAFF	TGTGCCAGCAGCTGGACAGTGAACACTGAAGCTTTCTTT
TRBV3-1/TRBV3-2	TRBJ2-1	.	.	CASSQGRSSYNEQFF	TGTGCCAGCAGCCAAGGGCGGAGCTCCTACAATGAGCAGTTCTTC
TRBV5-1	TRBJ2-5	.	TRBD1	CASSLQGGSQETQYF	TGCGCCAGCAGCCTACAGGGGGGAAGCCAAGAGACCCAGTACTTC
TRBV28	TRBJ1-2	once	TRBD1	CASSQQGVPNYGYTF	TGTGCCAGCAGCCAACAGGGGGTCCCTAACTATGGCTACACCTTC
TRBV3-1/TRBV3-2	TRBJ2-7	few	.	CASSLAGYEQYF	TGTGCCAGCAGCCTTGCGGGTTACGAGCAGTACTTC
TRBV28	TRBJ1-5	.	.	CASSFEGQPQHF	TGTGCCAGCAGTTTTGAGGGTCAGCCCCAGCATTTT
TRBV7-2	TRBJ2-7	.	.	CASSLRQGRSYEQYF	TGTGCCAGCAGCCTGAGGCAGGGAAGATCCTACGAGCAGTACTTC
TRBV6-5	TRBJ1-2	.	.	CASSPGNYGYTF	TGTGCCAGCAGTCCGGGGAACTATGGCTACACCTTC
TRBV27	TRBJ1-4	once	.	CASSLAGKGKLFF	TGTGCCAGCAGTTTGGCAGGGAAGGGAAAACTGTTTTTT
TRBV19	TRBJ1-1	.	TRBD1	CASSPQGASTEAFF	TGTGCCAGTAGTCCCCAGGGGGCCAGCACTGAAGCTTTCTTT
TRBV27	TRBJ2-7	.	TRBD2	CASRSATSGTYEQYF	TGTGCCAGCAGATCTGCGACTAGCGGGACCTACGAGCAGTACTTC
TRBV6-6	TRBJ1-1	.	TRBD1	CASSPGDRGAFF	TGTGCCAGCAGCCCCGGGGACAGGGGAGCTTTCTTT
TRBV7-8	TRBJ1-1	.	.	CASSLAGRGTEAFF	TGTGCCAGCAGCTTAGCGGGGAGGGGCACTGAAGCTTTCTTT
TRBV6-4	TRBJ2-2	.	TRBD1	CASSPGQATTGELFF	TGTGCCAGCAGTCCGGGACAGGCTACAACCGGGGAGCTGTTTTTT
TRBV28	TRBJ1-5	.	.	CASKFPGGVSNQPQHF	TGTGCCAGCAAGTTCCCGGGTGGTGTGAGCAATCAGCCCCAGCATTTT